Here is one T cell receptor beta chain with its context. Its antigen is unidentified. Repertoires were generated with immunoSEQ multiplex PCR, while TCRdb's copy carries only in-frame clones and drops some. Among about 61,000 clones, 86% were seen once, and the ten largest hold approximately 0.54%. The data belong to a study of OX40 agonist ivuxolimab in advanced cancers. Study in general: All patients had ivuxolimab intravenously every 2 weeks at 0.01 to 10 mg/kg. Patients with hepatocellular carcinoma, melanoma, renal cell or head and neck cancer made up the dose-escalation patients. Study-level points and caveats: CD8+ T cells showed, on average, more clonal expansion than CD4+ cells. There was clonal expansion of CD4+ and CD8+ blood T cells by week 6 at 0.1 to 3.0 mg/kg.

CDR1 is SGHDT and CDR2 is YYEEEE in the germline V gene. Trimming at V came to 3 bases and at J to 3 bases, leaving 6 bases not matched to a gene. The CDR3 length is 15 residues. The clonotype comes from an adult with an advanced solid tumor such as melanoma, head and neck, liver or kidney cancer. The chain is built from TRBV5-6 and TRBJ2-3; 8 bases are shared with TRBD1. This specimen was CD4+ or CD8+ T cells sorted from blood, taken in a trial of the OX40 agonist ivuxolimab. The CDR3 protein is CASSSPGGITDTQYF. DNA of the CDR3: TGTGCCAGCAGCTCTCCAGGGGGCATAACAGATACGCAGTATTTT.